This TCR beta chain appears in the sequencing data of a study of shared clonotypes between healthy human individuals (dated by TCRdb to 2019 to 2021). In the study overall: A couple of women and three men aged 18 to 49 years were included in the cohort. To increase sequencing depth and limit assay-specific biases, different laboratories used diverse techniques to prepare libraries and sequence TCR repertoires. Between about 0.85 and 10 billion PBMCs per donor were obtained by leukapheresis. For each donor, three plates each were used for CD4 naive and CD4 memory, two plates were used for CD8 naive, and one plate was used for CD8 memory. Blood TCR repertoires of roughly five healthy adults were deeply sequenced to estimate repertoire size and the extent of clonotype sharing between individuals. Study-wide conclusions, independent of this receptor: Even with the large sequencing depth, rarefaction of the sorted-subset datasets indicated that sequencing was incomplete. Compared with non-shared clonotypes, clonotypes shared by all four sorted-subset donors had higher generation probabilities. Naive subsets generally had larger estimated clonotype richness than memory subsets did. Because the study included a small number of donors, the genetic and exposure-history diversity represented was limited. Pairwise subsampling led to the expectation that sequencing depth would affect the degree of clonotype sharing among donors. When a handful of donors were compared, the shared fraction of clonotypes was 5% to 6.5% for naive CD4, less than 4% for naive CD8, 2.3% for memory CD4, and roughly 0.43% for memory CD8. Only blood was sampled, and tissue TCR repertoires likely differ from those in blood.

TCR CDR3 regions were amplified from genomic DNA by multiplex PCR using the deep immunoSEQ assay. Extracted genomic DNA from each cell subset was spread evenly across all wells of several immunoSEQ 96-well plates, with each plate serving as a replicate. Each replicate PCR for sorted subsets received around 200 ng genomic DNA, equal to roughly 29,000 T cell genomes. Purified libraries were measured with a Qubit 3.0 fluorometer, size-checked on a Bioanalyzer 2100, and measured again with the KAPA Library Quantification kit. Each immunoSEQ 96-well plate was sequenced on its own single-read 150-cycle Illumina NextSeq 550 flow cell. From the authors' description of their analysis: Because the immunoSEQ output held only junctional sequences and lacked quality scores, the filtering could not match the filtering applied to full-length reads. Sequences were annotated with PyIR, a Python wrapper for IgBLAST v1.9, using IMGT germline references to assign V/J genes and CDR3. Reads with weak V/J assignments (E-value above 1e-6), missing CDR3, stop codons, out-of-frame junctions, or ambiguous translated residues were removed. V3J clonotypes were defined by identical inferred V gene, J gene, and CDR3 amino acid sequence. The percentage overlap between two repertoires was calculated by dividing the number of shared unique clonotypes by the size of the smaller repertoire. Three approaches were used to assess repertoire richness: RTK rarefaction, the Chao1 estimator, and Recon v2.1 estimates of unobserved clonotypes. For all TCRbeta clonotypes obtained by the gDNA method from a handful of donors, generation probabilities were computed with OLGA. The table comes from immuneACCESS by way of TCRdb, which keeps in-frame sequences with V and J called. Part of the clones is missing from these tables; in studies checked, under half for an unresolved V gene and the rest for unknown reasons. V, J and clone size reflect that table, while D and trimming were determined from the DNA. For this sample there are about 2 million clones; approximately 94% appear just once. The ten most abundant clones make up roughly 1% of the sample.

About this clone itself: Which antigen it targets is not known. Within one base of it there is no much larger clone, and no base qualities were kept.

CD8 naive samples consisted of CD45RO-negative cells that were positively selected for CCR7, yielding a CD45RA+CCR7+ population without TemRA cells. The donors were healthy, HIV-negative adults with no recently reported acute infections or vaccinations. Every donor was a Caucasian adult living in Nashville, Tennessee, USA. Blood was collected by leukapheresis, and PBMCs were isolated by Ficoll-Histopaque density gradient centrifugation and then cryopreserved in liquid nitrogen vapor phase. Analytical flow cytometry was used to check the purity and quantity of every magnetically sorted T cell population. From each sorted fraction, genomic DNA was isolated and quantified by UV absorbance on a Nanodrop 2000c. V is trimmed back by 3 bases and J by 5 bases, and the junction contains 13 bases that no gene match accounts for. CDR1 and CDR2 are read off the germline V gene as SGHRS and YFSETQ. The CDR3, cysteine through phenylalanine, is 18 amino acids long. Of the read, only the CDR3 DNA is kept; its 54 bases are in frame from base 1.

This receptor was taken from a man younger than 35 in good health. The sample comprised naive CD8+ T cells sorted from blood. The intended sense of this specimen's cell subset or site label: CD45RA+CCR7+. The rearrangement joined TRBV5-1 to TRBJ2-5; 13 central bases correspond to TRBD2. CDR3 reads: CASSYHLAGTSGVETQYF. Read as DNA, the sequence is TGCGCCAGCAGCTATCACCTGGCGGGGACTAGCGGGGTGGAGACCCAGTACTTC.